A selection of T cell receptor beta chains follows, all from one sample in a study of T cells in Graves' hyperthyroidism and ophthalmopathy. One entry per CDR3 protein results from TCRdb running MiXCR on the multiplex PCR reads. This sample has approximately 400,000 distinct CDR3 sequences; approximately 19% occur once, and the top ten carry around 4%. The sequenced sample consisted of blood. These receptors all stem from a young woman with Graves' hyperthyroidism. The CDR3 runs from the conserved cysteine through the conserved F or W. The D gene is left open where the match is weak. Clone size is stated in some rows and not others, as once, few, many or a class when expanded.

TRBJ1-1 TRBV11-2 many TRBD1 CASSLAGTAEAFF TGTGCCAGCAGCTTGGCTGGGACAGCTGAAGCTTTCTTT
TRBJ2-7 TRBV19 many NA CASTPPGPVYEQYF TGTGCCAGTACCCCTCCGGGACCCGTATACGAGCAGTACTTC
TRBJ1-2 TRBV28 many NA CASSKPGPRAGDLYGYTF TGTGCCAGCAGCAAACCGGGTCCCAGGGCGGGGGATCTCTATGGCTACACCTTC
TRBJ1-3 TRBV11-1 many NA CASSGRTIYF TGTGCCAGCTCCGGACGGACCATATATTTT
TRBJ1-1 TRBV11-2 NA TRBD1 CASRRQGGQNTEAFF TGTGCCAGCCGCCGACAGGGCGGTCAGAACACTGAAGCTTTCTTT
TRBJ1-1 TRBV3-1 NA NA CASEDRSTEAFF TGTGCCAGCGAGGATAGGAGCACTGAAGCTTTCTTT
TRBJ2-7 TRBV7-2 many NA CASSFYRDWYEQYF TGTGCCAGCAGCTTTTACAGGGATTGGTACGAGCAGTACTTC
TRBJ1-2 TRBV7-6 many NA CASSLAPIGSSGGYTF TGTGCCAGCAGCTTAGCGCCGATTGGCTCTTCCGGGGGCTACACCTTC
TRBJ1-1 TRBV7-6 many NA CASSLVGKAEAFF TGTGCCAGCAGCTTAGTTGGTAAGGCTGAAGCTTTCTTT
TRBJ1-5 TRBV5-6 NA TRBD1 CASSPYRGYSNQPQHF TGTGCCAGCAGCCCGTACAGGGGTTATAGCAATCAGCCCCAGCATTTT
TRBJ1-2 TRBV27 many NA CASSFSRGYGYTF TGTGCCAGCAGTTTTTCCCGCGGCTATGGCTACACCTTC
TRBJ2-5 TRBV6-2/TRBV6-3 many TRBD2 CASSYVAGGAETQYF TGTGCCAGCAGTTACGTAGCGGGGGGCGCCGAGACCCAGTACTTC
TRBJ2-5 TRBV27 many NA CASSQQGRETQYF TGTGCCAGCAGTCAACAGGGCCGGGAGACCCAGTACTTC
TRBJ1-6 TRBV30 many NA CAWSVFRNSPLHF TGTGCCTGGAGTGTATTTCGTAACTCACCCCTCCACTTT
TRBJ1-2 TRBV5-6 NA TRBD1 CASSLAGDRGFYGYTF TGTGCCAGCAGCTTGGCCGGGGACAGGGGATTCTATGGCTACACCTTC
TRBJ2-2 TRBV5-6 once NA CASSLVRGANTGELFF TGTGCCAGCAGCTTGGTCCGGGGAGCGAACACCGGGGAGCTGTTTTTT
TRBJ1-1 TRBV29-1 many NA CAGLQGTKVNTEAFF TGCGCAGGGCTACAGGGTACGAAGGTGAACACTGAAGCTTTCTTT
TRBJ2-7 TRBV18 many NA CASSPNRAEQYF TGTGCCAGCTCACCAAACAGGGCCGAGCAGTACTTC
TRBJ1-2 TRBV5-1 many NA CASSHDTVYGYTF TGCGCCAGCAGCCATGACACCGTCTATGGCTACACCTTC
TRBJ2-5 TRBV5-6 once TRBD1 CASSLVGTGIGTQYF TGTGCCAGCAGCTTGGTGGGGACAGGGATTGGGACCCAGTACTTC
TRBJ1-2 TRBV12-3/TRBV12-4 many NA CASRTDGYTF TGTGCCAGCAGGACAGATGGCTACACCTTC
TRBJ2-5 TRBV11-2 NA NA CASNFPGITETQYF TGTGCCAGCAACTTCCCCGGAATAACGGAGACCCAGTACTTC
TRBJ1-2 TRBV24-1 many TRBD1 CATSDNRGTYGYTF TGTGCCACCAGTGATAACAGGGGCACCTATGGCTACACCTTC
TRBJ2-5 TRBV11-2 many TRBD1 CASGKTGTGQETQYF TGTGCCAGCGGGAAAACCGGGACAGGGCAAGAGACCCAGTACTTC
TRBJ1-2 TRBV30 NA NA CAWSVRLYGYTF TGTGCCTGGAGTGTAAGGCTCTATGGCTACACCTTC
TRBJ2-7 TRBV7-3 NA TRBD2 CASSLTSGEYEQYF TGTGCCAGCAGTTTGACTAGCGGGGAGTACGAGCAGTACTTC
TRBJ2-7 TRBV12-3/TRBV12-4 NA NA CASSRGGVRYEQYF TGCGCCAGCAGCAGGGGGGGGGTCCGGTACGAGCAGTACTTC
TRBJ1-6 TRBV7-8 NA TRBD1 CASSLFSRDSNSPLHF TGTGCCAGCAGCTTATTTTCGAGGGACAGCAATTCACCCCTCCACTTT
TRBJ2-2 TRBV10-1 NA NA CASSVLQNTGELFF TGCGCCAGCAGTGTCCTACAGAACACCGGGGAGCTGTTTTTT
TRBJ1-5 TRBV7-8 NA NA CASRDGRGNQPQHF TGTGCCAGCAGGGACGGAAGGGGCAATCAGCCCCAGCATTTT
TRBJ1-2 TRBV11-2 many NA CASSLDPRAGWRGYTF TGTGCCAGCAGCTTAGATCCCCGGGCAGGGTGGAGGGGCTACACCTTC
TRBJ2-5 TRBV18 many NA CASSPTAVQETQYF TGTGCCAGCTCTCCCACGGCGGTACAAGAGACCCAGTACTTC
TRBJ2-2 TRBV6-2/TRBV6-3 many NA CASSAHYNRNTGELFF TGTGCCAGCAGTGCCCACTATAATCGGAACACCGGGGAGCTGTTTTTT